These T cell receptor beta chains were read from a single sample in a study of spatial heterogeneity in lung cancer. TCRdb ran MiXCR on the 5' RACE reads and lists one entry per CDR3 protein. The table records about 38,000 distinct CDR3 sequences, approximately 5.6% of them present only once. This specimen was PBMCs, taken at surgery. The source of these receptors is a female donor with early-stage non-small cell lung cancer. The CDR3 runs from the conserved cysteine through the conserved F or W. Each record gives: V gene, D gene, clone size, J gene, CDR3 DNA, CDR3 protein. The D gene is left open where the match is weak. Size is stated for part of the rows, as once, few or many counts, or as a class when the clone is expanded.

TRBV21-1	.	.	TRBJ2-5	TGTGCCAGCAGCAAAGGTGGACAGGGCAAAAAAGAGACCCAGTACTTC	CASSKGGQGKKETQYF
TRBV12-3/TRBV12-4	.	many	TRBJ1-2	TGTGCCAGCAGTTCCCGTTGGGTTCGAGCCTATGGCTACACCTTC	CASSSRWVRAYGYTF
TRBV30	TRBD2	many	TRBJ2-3	TGTGCCTGGAGTGTAAAAGGGCTAGCGGGGAGAGATACGCAGTATTTT	CAWSVKGLAGRDTQYF
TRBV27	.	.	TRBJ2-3	TGTGCCAGCAGCACTACTAACAGGAGGCCCCGTGATACGCAGTATTTT	CASSTTNRRPRDTQYF
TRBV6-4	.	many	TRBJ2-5	TGTGCCGCATCCTTCCGGGCGGCGACCCAGTACTTC	CAASFRAATQYF
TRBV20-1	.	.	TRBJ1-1	TGCAGTGCTGGTTCCCGAACGCATGCTTTCTTT	CSAGSRTHAFF
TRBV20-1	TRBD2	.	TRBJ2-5	TGCAGTGCTAGAGCGAAAAGCGGGGGAAGTGTTGAGACCCAGTACTTC	CSARAKSGGSVETQYF
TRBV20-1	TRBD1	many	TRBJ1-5	TGCAGTGCTTCCGAGGGGGCCAATCAGCCCCAGCATTTT	CSASEGANQPQHF
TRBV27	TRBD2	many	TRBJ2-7	TGTGCCAGCAGAACAAAGCGGGGTGTTGACGAGCAGTACTTC	CASRTKRGVDEQYF
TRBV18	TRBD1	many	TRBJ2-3	TGTGCCAGCTCACCGGTACAGGGGGGCACAGATACGCAGTATTTT	CASSPVQGGTDTQYF
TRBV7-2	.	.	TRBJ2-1	TGTGCCAGCAGCTTCCGGACGGGACTCCGCCCTGCAGGATCCTACAATGAGCAGTTCTTC	CASSFRTGLRPAGSYNEQFF
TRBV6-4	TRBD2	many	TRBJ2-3	TGTGCCAGCAGTGACACTAGCGGGGGAGATACGCAGTATTTT	CASSDTSGGDTQYF
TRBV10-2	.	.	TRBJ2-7	TGCGCCAGCGGCTGGGGTTCCGAGCAGTACTTC	CASGWGSEQYF
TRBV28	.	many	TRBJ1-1	TGTGCCACCAAAATCTCGAACACTGAAGCTTTCTTT	CATKISNTEAFF
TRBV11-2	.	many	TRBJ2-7	TGTGCCAGCAGCCTGTTACGGACGGCGTCCTACGAGCAGTACTTC	CASSLLRTASYEQYF
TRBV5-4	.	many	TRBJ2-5	TGTGCCAGCAGCTCCCCCAGGGTGGGGCAAGAGACCCAGTACTTC	CASSSPRVGQETQYF
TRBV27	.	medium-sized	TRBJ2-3	TGTGCCAGCAGTTCCCCTCAACGCGGCACAGATACGCAGTATTTT	CASSSPQRGTDTQYF
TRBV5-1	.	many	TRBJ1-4	TGCGCCAGCAGCTTGGTGGCAGGCCCTAATGAAAAACTGTTTTTT	CASSLVAGPNEKLFF
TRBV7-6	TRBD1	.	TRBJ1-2	TGTGCCAGCAGCGGAAACAGGGGGAGCGGCTACACCTTC	CASSGNRGSGYTF
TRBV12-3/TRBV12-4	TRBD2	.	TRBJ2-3	TGTGCCAGCAGGGAGCGGGGTAGCACAGATACGCAGTATTTT	CASRERGSTDTQYF
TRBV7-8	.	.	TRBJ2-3	TGTGCCAGCAGCTTGGGGGCCACTAGCACAGATACGCAGTATTTT	CASSLGATSTDTQYF
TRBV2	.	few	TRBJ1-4	TGTGCCAGCAGTGCCCTAACAACTAATGAAAAACTGTTTTTT	CASSALTTNEKLFF
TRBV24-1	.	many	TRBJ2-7	TGTGCCACCAGCCTGGGGGACATTTTCCGATTC	CATSLGDIFRF
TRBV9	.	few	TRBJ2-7	TGTGCCAGCAGCTCCGGGGTGATCTCCGAGCAGTACTTC	CASSSGVISEQYF
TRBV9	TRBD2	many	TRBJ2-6	TGTGCCAGCAGCCCGCGACTAGCGGGGGGGCAGGGGGCCAACGTCCTGACTTTC	CASSPRLAGGQGANVLTF
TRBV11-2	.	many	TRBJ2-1	TGTGCCAGCAGCTTAGTAGCGCTCCGGGAGCAGTTCTTC	CASSLVALREQFF
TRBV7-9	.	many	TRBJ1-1	TGTGCCAGCCCACAGGGAGATGGGACTGAAGCTTTCTTT	CASPQGDGTEAFF
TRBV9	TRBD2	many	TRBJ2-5	TGTGCCAGCAGCGTAGGAGCGGGGGCCGAAGGGACCCAGTACTTC	CASSVGAGAEGTQYF
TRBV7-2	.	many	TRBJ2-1	TGTGCCAGCAGCCTAATAGCGCAGAGCTCCTACAATGAGCAGTTCTTC	CASSLIAQSSYNEQFF
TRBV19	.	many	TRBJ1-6	TGTGCCAGTAGTCCGCAGGGTACCAATAATTCACCCCTCCACTTT	CASSPQGTNNSPLHF
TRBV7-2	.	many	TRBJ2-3	TGTGCCAGCAGCTTAGTAGGGACTAGCACAGATACGCAGTATTTT	CASSLVGTSTDTQYF
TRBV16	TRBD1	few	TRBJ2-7	TGTGCCAGCAAAACAGGGGGCTACGAGCAGTACTTC	CASKTGGYEQYF
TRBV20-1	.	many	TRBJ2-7	TGCAGTGCTAGACCCCGGAGGGCTCAGCCTCATTCCTACGAGCAGTACTTC	CSARPRRAQPHSYEQYF
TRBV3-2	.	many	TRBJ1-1	TGTGCCAGCAGCCAAGATCCGGGCAGATACACTGAAGCTTTCTTT	CASSQDPGRYTEAFF
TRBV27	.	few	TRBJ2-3	TGTGCCAGCAGTTTAAATTCAGGGCGGTTCACAGATACGCAGTATTTT	CASSLNSGRFTDTQYF
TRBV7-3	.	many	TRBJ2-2	TGTGCCAGCAGTGCTAACCTCGCCGGGGCGATGAACACCGGGGAGCTGTTTTTT	CASSANLAGAMNTGELFF
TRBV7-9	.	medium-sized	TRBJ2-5	TGTGCCAGCAGCTTAGGACGGTACCAAGAGACCCAGTACTTC	CASSLGRYQETQYF
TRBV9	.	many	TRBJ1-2	TGTGCCAGCAGCGTAGGCAGTTCTGACTATGGCTACACCTTC	CASSVGSSDYGYTF
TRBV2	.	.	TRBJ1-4	TGTGCCAGCAGTGAGCTCAGGGAAAAACTGTTTTTT	CASSELREKLFF
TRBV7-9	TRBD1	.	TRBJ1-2	TGTGCCAGCAGCTTGACAGGGAATGGCTACACCTTC	CASSLTGNGYTF
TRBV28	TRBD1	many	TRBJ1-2	TGTGCCAGCAGTGGTAGAGGGACAGGGCCTAACTATGGCTACACCTTC	CASSGRGTGPNYGYTF